The sequence of this T cell receptor beta chain was determined in a study of blood T cell repertoires in COVID-19. Recovered Cohort 3 donors showed two negative PCRs, clearance, or symptom resolution. CDR1 is MNHEY and CDR2 is SMNVEV in the germline V gene (reference sequence). The CDR3 is 15 residues long. Trimming cost V 5 bases and J 3 bases; bases outside gene matches: 9. Per the authors' pipeline: Amplification of reference gene primers was used by the study to estimate nucleated cell counts. TCRdb's copy holds only in-frame clones and misses some; the assay was immunoSEQ multiplex PCR. For V, J and clone size, that table is used; D and trimming come from the DNA. The sample lists under 300,000 clones; 80% to 90% were seen once.

What was sequenced was PBMCs or T cells enriched from blood (not recorded which). The V gene is TRBV27, the J gene TRBJ2-7, with TRBD1 matching 8 bases. This receptor was identified in a woman aged 50 to 60 who had recovered from COVID-19. CDR3: CASSRQGLVGYEQYF. The CDR3 DNA follows: TGTGCCAGCAGTCGACAGGGGCTGGTGGGCTACGAGCAGTACTTC.